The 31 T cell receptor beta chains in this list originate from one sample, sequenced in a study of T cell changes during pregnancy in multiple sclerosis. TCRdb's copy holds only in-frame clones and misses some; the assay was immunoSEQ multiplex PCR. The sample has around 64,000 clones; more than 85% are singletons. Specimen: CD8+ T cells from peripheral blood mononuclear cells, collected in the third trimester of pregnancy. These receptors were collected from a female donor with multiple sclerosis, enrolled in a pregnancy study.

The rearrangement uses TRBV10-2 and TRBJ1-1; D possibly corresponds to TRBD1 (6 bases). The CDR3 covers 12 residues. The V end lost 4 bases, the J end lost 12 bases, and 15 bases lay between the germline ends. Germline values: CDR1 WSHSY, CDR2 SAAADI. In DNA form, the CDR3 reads TGCGCCAGCAGTGTTAATAGGGGGATGACTTTCTTT. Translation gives CASSVNRGMTFF.

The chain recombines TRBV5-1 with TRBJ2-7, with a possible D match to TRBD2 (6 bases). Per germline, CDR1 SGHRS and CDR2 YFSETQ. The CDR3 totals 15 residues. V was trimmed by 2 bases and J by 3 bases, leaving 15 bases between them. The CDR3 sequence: CASSFGGTANYEQYF. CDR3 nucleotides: TGCGCCAGCAGCTTTGGCGGGACGGCGAACTACGAGCAGTACTTC.

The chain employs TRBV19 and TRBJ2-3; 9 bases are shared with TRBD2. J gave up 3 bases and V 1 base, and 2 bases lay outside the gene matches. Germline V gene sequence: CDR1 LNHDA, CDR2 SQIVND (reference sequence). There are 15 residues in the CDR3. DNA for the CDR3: TGTGCCAGTAGTATAGGGCGGGAGGGGACAGATACGCAGTATTTT. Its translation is CASSIGREGTDTQYF. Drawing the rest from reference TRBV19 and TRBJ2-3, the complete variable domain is DGGITQSPKYLFRKEGQNVTLSCEQNLNHDAMYWYRQDPGQGLRLIYYSQIVNDFQKGDIAEGYSVSREKKESFPLTVTSAQKNPTAFYLCASSIGREGTDTQYFGPGTRLTVL.

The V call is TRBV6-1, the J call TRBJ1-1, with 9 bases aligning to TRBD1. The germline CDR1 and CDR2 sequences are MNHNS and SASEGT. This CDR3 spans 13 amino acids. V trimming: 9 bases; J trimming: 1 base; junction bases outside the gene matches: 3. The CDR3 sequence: CASQTGGNTEAFF. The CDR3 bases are TGTGCCAGTCAGACAGGGGGGAACACTGAAGCTTTCTTT.

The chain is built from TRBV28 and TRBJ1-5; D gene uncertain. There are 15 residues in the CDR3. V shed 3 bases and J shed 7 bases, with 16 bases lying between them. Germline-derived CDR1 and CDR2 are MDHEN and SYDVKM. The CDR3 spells CASSFKYRGGQPQHF. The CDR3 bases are TGTGCCAGCAGTTTCAAGTACCGGGGAGGACAGCCCCAGCATTTT.

DNA of the CDR3: TGCAGCGTGGTAGCGGGAGTTGAGACCCAGTACTTC. This gives the protein CSVVAGVETQYF. The chain uses TRBV29-1 and TRBJ2-5, with 9 nucleotides matching TRBD2. The germline CDR1 and CDR2 sequences are SQVTM and ANQGSEA. CDR3 length equals 12 residues. V dropped 6 bases and J dropped 5; count of bases not matched to a gene: 4.

The CDR3 DNA follows: TGTGCCAGCAGCCTGACTAGCGGGAGTCCCTACGAGCAGTACTTC. Its protein product is CASSLTSGSPYEQYF. This rearrangement joins TRBV6-5 to TRBJ2-7, with 12 bases lining up with TRBD2. The CDR3 runs to 15 residues. Per the germline V gene, CDR1 is MNHEY and CDR2 is SVGAGI. J lost 2 bases, V lost 6 bases, and 5 bases had no gene match.

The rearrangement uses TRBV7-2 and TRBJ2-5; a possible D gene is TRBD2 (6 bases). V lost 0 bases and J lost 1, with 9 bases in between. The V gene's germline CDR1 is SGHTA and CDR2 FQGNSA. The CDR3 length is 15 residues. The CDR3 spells CASSLAAGIQETQYF. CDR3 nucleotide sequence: TGTGCCAGCAGCTTAGCGGCGGGAATCCAAGAGACCCAGTACTTC.

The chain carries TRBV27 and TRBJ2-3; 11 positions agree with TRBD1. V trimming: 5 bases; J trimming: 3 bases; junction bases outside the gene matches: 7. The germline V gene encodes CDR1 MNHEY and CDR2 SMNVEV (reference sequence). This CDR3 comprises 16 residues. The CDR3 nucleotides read TGTGCCAGCAGTCACCGGGACAGGGGGATGACAGATACGCAGTATTTT. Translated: CASSHRDRGMTDTQYF.

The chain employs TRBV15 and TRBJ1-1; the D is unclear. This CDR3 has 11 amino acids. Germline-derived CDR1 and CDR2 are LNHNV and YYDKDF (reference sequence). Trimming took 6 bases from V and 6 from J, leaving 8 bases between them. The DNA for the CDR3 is TGTGCCACCAGTGGTGGCTCTGAAGCTTTCTTT. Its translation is CATSGGSEAFF.

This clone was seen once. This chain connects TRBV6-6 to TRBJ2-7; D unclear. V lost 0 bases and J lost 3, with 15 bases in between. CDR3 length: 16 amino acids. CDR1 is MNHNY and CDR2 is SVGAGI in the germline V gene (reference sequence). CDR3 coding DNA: TGTGCCAGCAGTTACTCCCACTGGAGCCACTACTACGAGCAGTACTTC. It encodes CASSYSHWSHYYEQYF.

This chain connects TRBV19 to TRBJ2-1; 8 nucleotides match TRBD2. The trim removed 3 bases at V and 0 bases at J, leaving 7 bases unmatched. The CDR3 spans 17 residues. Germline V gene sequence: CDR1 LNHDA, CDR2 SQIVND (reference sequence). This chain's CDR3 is CASSMGLAGSSYNEQFF. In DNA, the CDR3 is TGTGCCAGTAGTATGGGTCTAGCGGGCAGCTCCTACAATGAGCAGTTCTTC.

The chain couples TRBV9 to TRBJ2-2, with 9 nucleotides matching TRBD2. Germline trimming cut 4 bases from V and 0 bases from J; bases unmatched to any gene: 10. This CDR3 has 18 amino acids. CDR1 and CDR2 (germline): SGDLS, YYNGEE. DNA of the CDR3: TGTGCCAGCAGCCCCCGACTAGCGGATATGACGAACACCGGGGAGCTGTTTTTT. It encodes CASSPRLADMTNTGELFF.

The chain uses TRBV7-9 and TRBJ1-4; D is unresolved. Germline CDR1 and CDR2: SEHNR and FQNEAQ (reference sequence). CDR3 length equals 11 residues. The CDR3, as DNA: TGTGCGACATACACTAATGAAAAACTGTTTTTT. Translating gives CATYTNEKLFF.

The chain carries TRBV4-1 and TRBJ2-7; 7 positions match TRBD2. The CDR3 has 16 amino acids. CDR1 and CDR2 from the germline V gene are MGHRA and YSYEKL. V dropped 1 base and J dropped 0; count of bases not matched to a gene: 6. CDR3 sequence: CASSQGASGSSYEQYF. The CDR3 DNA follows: TGCGCCAGCAGCCAAGGGGCTAGCGGCAGCTCCTACGAGCAGTACTTC.

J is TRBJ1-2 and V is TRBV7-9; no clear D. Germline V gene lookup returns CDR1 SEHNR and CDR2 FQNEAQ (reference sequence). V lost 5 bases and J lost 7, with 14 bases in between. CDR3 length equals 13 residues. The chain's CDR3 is CASSQGEIGGYTF. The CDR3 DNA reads TGTGCCAGCAGCCAAGGAGAGATAGGTGGCTACACCTTC.

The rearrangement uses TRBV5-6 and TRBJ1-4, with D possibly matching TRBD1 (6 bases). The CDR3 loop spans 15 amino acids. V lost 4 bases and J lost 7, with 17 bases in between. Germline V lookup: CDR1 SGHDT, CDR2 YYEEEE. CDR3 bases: TGTGCCAGCAGCCTGGGTACAGGGATCGGTGAAAAACTGTTTTTT. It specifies CASSLGTGIGEKLFF. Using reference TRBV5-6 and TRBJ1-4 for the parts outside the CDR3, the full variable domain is DAGVTQSPTHLIKTRGQQVTLRCSPKSGHDTVSWYQQALGQGPQFIFQYYEEEERQRGNFPDRFSGHQFPNYSSELNVNALLLGDSALYLCASSLGTGIGEKLFFGSGTQLSVL.

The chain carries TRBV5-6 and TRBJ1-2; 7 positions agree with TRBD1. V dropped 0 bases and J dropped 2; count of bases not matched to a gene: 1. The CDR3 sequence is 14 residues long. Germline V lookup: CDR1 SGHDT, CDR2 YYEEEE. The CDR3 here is CASSLEQGNYGYTF. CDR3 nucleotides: TGTGCCAGCAGCTTGGAACAGGGGAACTATGGCTACACCTTC.

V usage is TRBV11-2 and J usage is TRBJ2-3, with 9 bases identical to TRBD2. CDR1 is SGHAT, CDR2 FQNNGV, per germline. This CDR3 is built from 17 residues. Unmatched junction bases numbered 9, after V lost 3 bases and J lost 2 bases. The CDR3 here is CASSFEVASGITDTQYF. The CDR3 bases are TGTGCCAGCAGCTTCGAGGTAGCTAGCGGGATCACAGATACGCAGTATTTT. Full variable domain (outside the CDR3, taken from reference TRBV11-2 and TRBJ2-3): EAGVAQSPRYKIIEKRQSVAFWCNPISGHATLYWYQQILGQGPKLLIQFQNNGVVDDSQLPKDRFSAERLKGVDSTLKIQPAKLEDSAVYLCASSFEVASGITDTQYFGPGTRLTVL.

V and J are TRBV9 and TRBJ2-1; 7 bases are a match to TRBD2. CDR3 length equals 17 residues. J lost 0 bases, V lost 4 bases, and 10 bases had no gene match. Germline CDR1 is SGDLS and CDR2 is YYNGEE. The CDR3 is CASSLPISGRSYNEQFF. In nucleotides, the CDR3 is TGTGCCAGCAGCCTCCCAATTAGCGGGCGCTCCTACAATGAGCAGTTCTTC.

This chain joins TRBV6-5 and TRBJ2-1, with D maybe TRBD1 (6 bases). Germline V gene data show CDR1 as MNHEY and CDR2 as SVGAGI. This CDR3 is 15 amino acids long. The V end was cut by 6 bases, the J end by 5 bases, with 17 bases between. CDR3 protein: CASRAHPGADNEQFF. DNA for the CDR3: TGTGCCAGCAGAGCTCATCCAGGGGCTGACAATGAGCAGTTCTTC.

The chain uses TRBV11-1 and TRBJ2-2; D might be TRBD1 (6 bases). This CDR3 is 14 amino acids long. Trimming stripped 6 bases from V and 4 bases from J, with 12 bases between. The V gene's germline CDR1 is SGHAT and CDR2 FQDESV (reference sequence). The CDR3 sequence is CASRPGQFTGELFF. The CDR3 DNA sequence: TGTGCCAGCAGGCCTGGACAGTTCACCGGGGAGCTGTTTTTT.

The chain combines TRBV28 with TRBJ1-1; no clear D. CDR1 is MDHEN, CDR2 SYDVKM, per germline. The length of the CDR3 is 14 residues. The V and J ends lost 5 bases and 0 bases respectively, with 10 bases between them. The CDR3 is CASSGSGLNTEAFF. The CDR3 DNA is TGTGCCAGCAGTGGGTCGGGGTTGAACACTGAAGCTTTCTTT.

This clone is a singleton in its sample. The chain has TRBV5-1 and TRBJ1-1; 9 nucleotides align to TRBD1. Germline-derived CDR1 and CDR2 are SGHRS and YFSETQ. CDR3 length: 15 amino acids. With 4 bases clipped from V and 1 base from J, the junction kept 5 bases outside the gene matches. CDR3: CASSVGQGRNTEAFF. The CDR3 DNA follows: TGCGCCAGCAGCGTGGGACAGGGACGGAACACTGAAGCTTTCTTT.

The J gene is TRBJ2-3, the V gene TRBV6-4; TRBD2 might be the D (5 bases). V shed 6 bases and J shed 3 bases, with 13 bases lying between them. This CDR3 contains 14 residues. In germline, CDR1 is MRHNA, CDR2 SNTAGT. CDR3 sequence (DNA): TGTGCCAGCAGCATGGAGGTCGGAACAGATACGCAGTATTTT. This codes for CASSMEVGTDTQYF.

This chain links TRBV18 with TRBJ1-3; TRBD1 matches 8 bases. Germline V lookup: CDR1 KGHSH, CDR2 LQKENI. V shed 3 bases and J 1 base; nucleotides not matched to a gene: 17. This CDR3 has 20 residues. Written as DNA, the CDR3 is TGTGCCAGCTCACCCAGGGAGGATGTCGACAGGGGAGCGTCTGGAAACACCATATATTTT. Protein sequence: CASSPREDVDRGASGNTIYF.

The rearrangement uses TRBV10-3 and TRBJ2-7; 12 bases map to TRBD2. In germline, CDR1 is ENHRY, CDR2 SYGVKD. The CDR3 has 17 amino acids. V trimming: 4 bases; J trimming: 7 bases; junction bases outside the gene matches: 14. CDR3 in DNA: TGTGCCATCAGTGGGAGGCTAGCGGGGGGGGATCCTAGGGAGCAGTACTTC. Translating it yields CAISGRLAGGDPREQYF.

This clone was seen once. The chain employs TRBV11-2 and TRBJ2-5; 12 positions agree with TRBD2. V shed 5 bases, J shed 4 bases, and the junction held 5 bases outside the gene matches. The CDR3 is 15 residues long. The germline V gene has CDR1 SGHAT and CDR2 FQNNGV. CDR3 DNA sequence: TGTGCCAGCAGCCCGTCACTAGCGGGAGGAGAGACCCAGTACTTC. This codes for CASSPSLAGGETQYF.

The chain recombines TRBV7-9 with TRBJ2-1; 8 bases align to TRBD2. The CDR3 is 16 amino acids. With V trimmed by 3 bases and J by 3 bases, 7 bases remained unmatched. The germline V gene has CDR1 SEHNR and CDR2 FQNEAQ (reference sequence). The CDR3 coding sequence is TGTGCCAGCAGCTTGCACCTAGCGGGCCTCTACAATGAGCAGTTCTTC. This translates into CASSLHLAGLYNEQFF.

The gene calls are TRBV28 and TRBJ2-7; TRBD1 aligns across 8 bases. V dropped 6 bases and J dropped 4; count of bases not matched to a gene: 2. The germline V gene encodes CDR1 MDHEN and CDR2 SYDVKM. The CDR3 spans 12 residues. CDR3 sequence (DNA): TGTGCCAGCAGAAGGACAGGGTACGAGCAGTACTTC. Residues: CASRRTGYEQYF.

DNA of the CDR3: TGTGCCACAGTTCGGAACCCGGGTCGGGATACGCAGTATTTT. Translation gives CATVRNPGRDTQYF. This sequence joins TRBV10-3 and TRBJ2-3; unclear D gene. CDR3 length equals 14 residues. CDR1 is ENHRY and CDR2 is SYGVKD in the germline V gene. Trimming removed 10 bases at V and 6 bases at J, with 20 bases between.